The 21 T cell receptor beta chains presented below share a single source sample, sequenced in a study of vaccination effects on CD4 cells after COVID-19 (dated by TCRdb to the early 2020s). In the ViraFEST assay, PBMC were stimulated with viral peptide pools, and antigen-specific CD4+ T cell clonotypes were then identified by expansion using TCR sequencing. After about 9 days of culture, CD4+ T cells were isolated with the EasySep CD4+ T cell isolation kit. Each participant got two doses of an mRNA SARS-CoV-2 vaccine, either BNT162b2 or mRNA-1273. Libraries were built with the immunoSEQ multiplex PCR assay. Here the immuneACCESS table is served through TCRdb, limited to in-frame sequences with V and J called. Missing clones are a known gap in these copies; in checked studies unresolved V genes cover under half, and the rest lacks a known reason. This sample holds some 69,000 clones; 70% to 75% were observed only once. Approximately 1.5% of the sample goes to the ten largest clones.

These receptors are not linked to any known antigen. The source material was CD4+ T cells from PBMCs cultured with HCoV-229E spike peptides, sampled after COVID-19 vaccination. Interpreted using the paper, the cell subset or site label stands for: HCoV-229E spike overlapping peptide pool stimulation. Receptors were obtained from a human donor who received a COVID-19 vaccine.

This clone came up once. V and J are TRBV19 and TRBJ2-2, with TRBD2 as a possible D gene (5 bases). The CDR3 runs to 16 residues. V lost 2 bases and J lost 8, with 18 bases in between. Germline V gene sequence: CDR1 LNHDA, CDR2 SQIVND (reference sequence). The DNA for the CDR3 is TGTGCCAGTAGTATAACCCAACGGGGAAGGAGTGGGGAGCTGTTTTTT. This sequence encodes CASSITQRGRSGELFF.

The chain carries TRBV7-3 and TRBJ1-1, with 9 bases identical to TRBD1. The germline V gene has CDR1 SGHTA and CDR2 FQGTGA. V gave up 5 bases and J gave up 1 base; unmatched junction bases: 5. CDR3 length equals 15 residues. CDR3 bases: TGTGCCAGCAGCCCCGGGACAGGGACGAACACTGAAGCTTTCTTT. Amino acid sequence: CASSPGTGTNTEAFF.

This sequence joins TRBV6-5 and TRBJ2-7; TRBD1 is a possible D gene (6 bases). CDR1 is MNHEY and CDR2 is SVGAGI in the germline V gene. The CDR3 has 13 amino acids. With 6 bases removed from V and 5 bases from J, the gap between germline ends came to 14 bases. The CDR3 DNA reads as TGTGCCAGCAGGTCTAACAGGGATAACGAGCAGTACGTC. Its protein product is CASRSNRDNEQYV.

There are a few counts of this clone. The J gene is TRBJ1-6, the V gene TRBV6-5; no clear D. The CDR3 contains 13 residues. Trimming shortened V by 0 bases and J by 11 bases, and 8 bases separated the two germline ends. The germline CDR1 and CDR2 sequences are MNHEY and SVGAGI. CDR3: CASSYSSPPPLHF. The DNA for the CDR3 is TGTGCCAGCAGTTACTCGTCCCCTCCACCCCTCCACTTT.

The chain combines TRBV6-1 with TRBJ2-7; 8 nucleotides agree with TRBD1. From germline, CDR1 is MNHNS and CDR2 SASEGT. The CDR3 runs 14 residues. V lost 3 bases, J lost 2 bases, and 3 bases stayed unmatched. The CDR3 DNA is TGTGCCAGCAGTGAGGGGACAGGCGCCTACGAGCAGTACGTC. Translation: CASSEGTGAYEQYV.

The chain couples TRBV7-2 to TRBJ1-2, with a tentative D call TRBD1 (5 bases). Trimming removed 5 bases at V and 1 base at J, with 8 bases between. The CDR3 is made up of 13 amino acids. The V gene's germline CDR1 is SGHTA and CDR2 FQGNSA. In nucleotides, the CDR3 is TGTGCCAGCAGCACAGACAGTAACTATGGCTACACCTTC. Translated: CASSTDSNYGYTF.

The chain carries TRBV7-9 and TRBJ1-2, with 8 positions matching TRBD1. The germline gives CDR1 SEHNR, CDR2 FQNEAQ (reference sequence). This CDR3 is built from 15 residues. Trimming at V came to 5 bases and at J to 8 bases, leaving 13 bases not matched to a gene. The CDR3 protein is CASSRTPDRGGGYTF. The CDR3 DNA is TGTGCCAGCAGCCGAACTCCTGACAGGGGAGGCGGCTACACCTTC.

V is TRBV7-3 and J is TRBJ1-2; TRBD1 is a possible D gene (5 bases). Germline V CDR1 and CDR2: SGHTA, FQGTGA. The CDR3 contains 15 residues. Trimming took off 0 bases at V and 7 bases at J, with 15 bases between the two ends. CDR3 amino acids: CASSLTGGSPGGYTF. CDR3 DNA: TGTGCCAGCAGCTTAACGGGGGGGTCGCCTGGTGGCTACACCTTC.

The chain recombines TRBV30 with TRBJ1-4; possible D gene TRBD1, 5 bases. Looked up from germline, CDR1 is GTSNPN and CDR2 is SVGIG (reference sequence). CDR3 length: 18 amino acids. V was trimmed by 1 base and J by 5 bases, leaving 23 bases between them. The CDR3 bases are TGTGCCTGGAGTGGCACCCGTGTTTTCGGGACCGTAAATGAAAAACTGTTTTTT. This sequence encodes CAWSGTRVFGTVNEKLFF.

This sequence joins TRBV6-5 and TRBJ1-5, with D uncertain. The CDR3 is made up of 13 amino acids. Germline V CDR1 and CDR2: MNHEY, SVGAGI. V was cut by 6 bases and J by 7 bases, with 13 bases left in between. DNA of the CDR3: TGTGCCAGCAGGGGAGGGTCGGGGCAGCCCCAGCATTTT. Translation gives CASRGGSGQPQHF.

The chain combines TRBV19 with TRBJ1-2, with D uncertain. This CDR3 region has 13 residues. V lost 7 bases to trimming and J lost 5 bases, with 14 bases between them. The germline gives CDR1 LNHDA, CDR2 SQIVND (reference sequence). The CDR3 sequence is CASNPPGRYGYTF. CDR3 DNA sequence: TGTGCCAGTAACCCTCCGGGCCGGTATGGCTACACCTTC. The whole variable domain, remainder taken from reference TRBV19 and TRBJ1-2, is DGGITQSPKYLFRKEGQNVTLSCEQNLNHDAMYWYRQDPGQGLRLIYYSQIVNDFQKGDIAEGYSVSREKKESFPLTVTSAQKNPTAFYLCASNPPGRYGYTFGSGTRLTVV.

The J gene is TRBJ2-5, the V gene TRBV18; TRBD1 is a possible D gene (6 bases). Trimming stripped 3 bases from V and 4 bases from J, with 15 bases between. In germline, CDR1 is KGHSH, CDR2 LQKENI. The CDR3 spans 15 residues. CDR3 sequence reads: CASSPLQGEGETQYF. The CDR3 DNA reads as TGTGCCAGCTCACCTCTACAGGGTGAAGGAGAGACCCAGTACTTC.

The CDR3: CASNEAGGQETQYF. CDR3 in DNA: TGTGCCAGCAACGAAGCGGGGGGGCAAGAGACCCAGTACTTC. The chain employs TRBV7-2 and TRBJ2-5; 10 positions agree with TRBD2. CDR1 and CDR2 (germline): SGHTA, FQGNSA. V was pared by 7 bases and J by 2 bases, with 4 bases of the junction left unmatched. The CDR3 spans 14 residues.

This rearrangement joins TRBV6-5 to TRBJ1-2, with D perhaps matching TRBD1 (6 bases). V was cut by 5 bases and J by 1 base, with 14 bases left in between. Germline V gives CDR1 MNHEY, CDR2 SVGAGI. CDR3 length: 15 amino acids. Here the CDR3 DNA reads TGTGCCAGCAGTCGTTGGGAGGGGGTTAACTATGGCTACACCTTC. Protein product: CASSRWEGVNYGYTF.

In its sample, this clone was seen once. V is TRBV10-2 and J is TRBJ2-7; the D is unclear. Between the trimmed V and J ends, which lost 0 bases and 0 bases, there was a span of 18 bases. The V gene's germline CDR1 is WSHSY and CDR2 SAAADI. This CDR3 has 18 amino acids. CDR3 in amino acids: CASSESGFAGLSSYEQYV. CDR3 bases: TGCGCCAGCAGTGAGTCTGGTTTCGCAGGTCTAAGCTCCTACGAGCAGTACGTC.

The rearrangement uses TRBV18 and TRBJ1-5, with 8 nucleotides matching TRBD1. J gave up 5 bases and V 6 bases, and 3 bases lay outside the gene matches. This CDR3 spans 13 amino acids. CDR1 is KGHSH and CDR2 is LQKENI in the germline V gene. The CDR3 loop is CASSATGDQPQHF. The DNA for the CDR3 is TGTGCCAGCTCCGCGACAGGGGATCAGCCCCAGCATTTT.

The J gene is TRBJ1-4, the V gene TRBV6-6; 9 nucleotides agree with TRBD1. CDR1 is MNHNY and CDR2 is SVGAGI in the germline V gene (reference sequence). This CDR3 contains 15 residues. V shed 2 bases and J 5 bases; nucleotides not matched to a gene: 3. The DNA for the CDR3 is TGTGCCAGCAGTTACCCGGGACAGGGAAATGAAAAACTGTTTTTT. Translated: CASSYPGQGNEKLFF.

The V and J genes are TRBV19 and TRBJ1-2; the D is unclear. The CDR3 sequence is 14 residues long. The V gene lost 4 bases and the J gene lost 4 bases, with 13 bases spanning the gap. Germline V CDR1 and CDR2: LNHDA, SQIVND (reference sequence). The CDR3 DNA follows: TGTGCCAGTAGTAGCCCCCGTATAATCTATGGCTACACCTTC. It specifies CASSSPRIIYGYTF.

The chain recombines TRBV6-5 with TRBJ1-2, with D uncertain. The CDR3 length is 13 residues. Germline CDR1 MNHEY, CDR2 SVGAGI. V shed 8 bases and J shed 3 bases, with 13 bases lying between them. CDR3 sequence (DNA): TGTGCCAGCGGAACCCTCCGGTACTATGGCTACACCTTC. It specifies CASGTLRYYGYTF.

The chain couples TRBV19 to TRBJ2-2; D perhaps matches TRBD1 (5 bases). Germline values: CDR1 LNHDA, CDR2 SQIVND (reference sequence). The CDR3 runs to 14 residues. Trimming removed 6 bases at V and 5 bases at J, with 13 bases between. CDR3 in DNA: TGTGCCAGTAGGATAATCCAGGGAACCGGGGAGCTGTTTTTT. It is translated as CASRIIQGTGELFF.

The gene calls are TRBV2 and TRBJ2-2; D is possibly TRBD2 (5 bases). Germline CDR1 is SNHLY and CDR2 is FYNNEI. Trimming stripped 9 bases from V and 6 bases from J, with 20 bases between. The CDR3 sequence is 15 residues long. CDR3 bases: TGTGCCAGTGGCCCCGCGTACCCGAGGGCCGGGGAGCTGTTTTTT. It yields the protein CASGPAYPRAGELFF.